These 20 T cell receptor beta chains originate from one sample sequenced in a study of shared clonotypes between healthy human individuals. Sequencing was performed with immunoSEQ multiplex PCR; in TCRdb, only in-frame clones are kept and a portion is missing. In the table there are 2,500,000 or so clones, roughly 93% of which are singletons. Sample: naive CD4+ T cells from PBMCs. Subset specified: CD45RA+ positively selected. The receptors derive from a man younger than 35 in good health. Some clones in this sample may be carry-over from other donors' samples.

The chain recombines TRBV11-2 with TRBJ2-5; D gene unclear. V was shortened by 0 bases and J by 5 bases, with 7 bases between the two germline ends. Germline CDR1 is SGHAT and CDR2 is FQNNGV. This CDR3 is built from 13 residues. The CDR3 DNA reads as TGTGCCAGCAGCTTAGACCCTGGGGAGACCCAGTACTTC. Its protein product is CASSLDPGETQYF.

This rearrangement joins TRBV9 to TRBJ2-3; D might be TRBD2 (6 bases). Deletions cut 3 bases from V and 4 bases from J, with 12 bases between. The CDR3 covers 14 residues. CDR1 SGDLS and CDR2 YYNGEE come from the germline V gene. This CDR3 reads CASSAEGRSDTQYF. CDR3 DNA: TGTGCCAGCAGCGCCGAGGGGAGGTCAGATACGCAGTATTTT.

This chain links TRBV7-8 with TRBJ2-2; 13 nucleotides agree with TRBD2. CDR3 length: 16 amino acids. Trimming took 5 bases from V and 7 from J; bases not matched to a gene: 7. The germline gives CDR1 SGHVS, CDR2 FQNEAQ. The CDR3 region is CASSLGLAGVFGELFF. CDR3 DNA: TGTGCCAGCAGCCTCGGACTAGCGGGAGTTTTCGGGGAGCTGTTTTTT.

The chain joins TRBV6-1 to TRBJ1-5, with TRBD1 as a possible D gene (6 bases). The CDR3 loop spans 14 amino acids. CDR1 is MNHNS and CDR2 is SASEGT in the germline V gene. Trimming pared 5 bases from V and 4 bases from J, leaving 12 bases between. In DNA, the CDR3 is TGTGCCAGCAGTAAGGACAGCGGAAATCAGCCCCAGCATTTT. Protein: CASSKDSGNQPQHF.

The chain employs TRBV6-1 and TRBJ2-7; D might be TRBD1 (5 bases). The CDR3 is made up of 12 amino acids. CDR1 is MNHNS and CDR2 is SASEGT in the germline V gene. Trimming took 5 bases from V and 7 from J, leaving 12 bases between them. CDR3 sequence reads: CASSFTGWEQYF. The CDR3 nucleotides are TGTGCCAGCAGTTTCACAGGCTGGGAGCAGTACTTC.

CDR3 sequence: CASSLQGGNSPLHF. The CDR3, as DNA: TGTGCCAGCAGCCTACAGGGTGGTAATTCACCCCTCCACTTT. The chain recombines TRBV28 with TRBJ1-6, with D possibly being TRBD1 (6 bases). There are 14 residues in the CDR3. CDR1 and CDR2 from the germline V gene are MDHEN and SYDVKM. Trimming cost V 6 bases and J 6 bases, with 12 bases left between them.

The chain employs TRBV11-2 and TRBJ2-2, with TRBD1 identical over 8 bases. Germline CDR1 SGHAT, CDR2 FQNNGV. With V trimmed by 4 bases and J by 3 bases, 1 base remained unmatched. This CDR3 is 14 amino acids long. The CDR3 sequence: CASSSTGDTGELFF. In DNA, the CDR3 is TGTGCCAGCAGCTCGACAGGGGACACCGGGGAGCTGTTTTTT.

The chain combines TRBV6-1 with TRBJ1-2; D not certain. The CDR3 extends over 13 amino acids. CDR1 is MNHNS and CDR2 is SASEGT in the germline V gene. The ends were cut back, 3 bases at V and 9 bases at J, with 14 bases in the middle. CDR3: CASSESNGPSYTF. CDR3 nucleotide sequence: TGTGCCAGCAGTGAGAGCAATGGCCCCAGCTACACCTTC.

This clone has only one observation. The CDR3 DNA follows: TGTGCCAGCGGGGGGCGGGGTCTTGATACGCAGTATTTT. This encodes CASGGRGLDTQYF. The chain is built from TRBV4-2 and TRBJ2-3; D is tentatively TRBD1 or TRBD2 (6 bases each). CDR3 length: 13 amino acids. The V and J ends lost 8 bases and 6 bases respectively, with 15 bases between them. Germline CDR1 reads LGHNA; CDR2 reads YNFKEQ.

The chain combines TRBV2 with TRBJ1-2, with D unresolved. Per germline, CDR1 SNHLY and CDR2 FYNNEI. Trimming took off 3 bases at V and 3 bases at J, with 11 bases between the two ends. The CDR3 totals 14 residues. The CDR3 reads CASSEYVGDYGYTF. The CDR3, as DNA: TGTGCCAGCAGTGAGTACGTCGGGGACTATGGCTACACCTTC.

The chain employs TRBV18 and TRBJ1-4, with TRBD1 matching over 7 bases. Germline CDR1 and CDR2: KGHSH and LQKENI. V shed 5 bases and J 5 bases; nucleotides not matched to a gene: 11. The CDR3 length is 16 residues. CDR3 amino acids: CASSSALGQINEKLFF. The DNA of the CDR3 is TGTGCCAGCTCATCAGCCCTGGGACAGATAAATGAAAAACTGTTTTTT.

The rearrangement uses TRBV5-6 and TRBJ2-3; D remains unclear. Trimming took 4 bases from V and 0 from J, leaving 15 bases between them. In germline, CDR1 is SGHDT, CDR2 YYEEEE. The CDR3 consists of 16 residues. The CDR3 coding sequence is TGTGCCAGCAGCCAAGCAGGCCATTTGAGCACAGATACGCAGTATTTT. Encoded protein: CASSQAGHLSTDTQYF.

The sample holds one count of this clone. The CDR3 spells CASSARRPTEAFF. The CDR3 DNA reads TGTGCCAGCAGCGCCCGACGGCCCACTGAAGCTTTCTTT. The V and J genes are TRBV7-8 and TRBJ1-1; D remains ambiguous. This CDR3 has 13 residues. V was trimmed by 5 bases and J by 4 bases, leaving 11 bases between them. Germline V gene lookup returns CDR1 SGHVS and CDR2 FQNEAQ.

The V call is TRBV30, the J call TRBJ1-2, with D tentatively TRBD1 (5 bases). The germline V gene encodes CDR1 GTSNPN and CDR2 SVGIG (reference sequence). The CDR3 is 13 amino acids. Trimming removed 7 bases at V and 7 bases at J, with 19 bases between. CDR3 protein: CASQHGGFGGYTF. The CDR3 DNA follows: TGTGCCTCTCAGCACGGGGGGTTTGGTGGCTACACCTTC. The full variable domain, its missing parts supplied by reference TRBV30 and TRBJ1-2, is SQTIHQWPATLVQPVGSPLSLECTVEGTSNPNLYWYRQAAGRGLQLLFYSVGIGQISSEVPQNLSASRPQDRQFILSSKKLLLSDSGFYLCASQHGGFGGYTFGSGTRLTVV.

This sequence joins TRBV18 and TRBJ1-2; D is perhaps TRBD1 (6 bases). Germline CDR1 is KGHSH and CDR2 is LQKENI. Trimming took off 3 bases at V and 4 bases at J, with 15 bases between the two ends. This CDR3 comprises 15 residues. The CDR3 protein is CASSPRQDPVYGYTF. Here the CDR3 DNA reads TGTGCCAGCTCACCCCGACAGGATCCGGTCTATGGCTACACCTTC.

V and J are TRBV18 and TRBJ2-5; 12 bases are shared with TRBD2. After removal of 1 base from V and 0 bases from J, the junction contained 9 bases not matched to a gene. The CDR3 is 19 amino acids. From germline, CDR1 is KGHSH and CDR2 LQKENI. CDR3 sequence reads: CASSPLASGRAIHQETQYF. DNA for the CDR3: TGTGCCAGCTCACCACTGGCTAGCGGGAGGGCTATCCACCAAGAGACCCAGTACTTC.

The CDR3 loop is CASSYGTEDGYTF. The CDR3 nucleotides are TGTGCCAGCAGTTACGGGACAGAAGATGGCTACACCTTC. The rearrangement joins TRBV2 to TRBJ1-2, with 7 positions matching TRBD1. The junction had 6 bases not matched to a gene; V was cut back by 5 bases and J by 6 bases. The CDR3 is 13 residues long. Germline CDR1 SNHLY, CDR2 FYNNEI.

For the CDR3, the DNA is TGTGCCAGCAGCCCCGGGACTCAAGAGACCCAGTACTTC. Protein: CASSPGTQETQYF. The rearrangement links TRBV7-9 to TRBJ2-5; perhaps TRBD2 as D (6 bases). Germline V gene data show CDR1 as SEHNR and CDR2 as FQNEAQ (reference sequence). This CDR3 contains 13 residues. Deletions cut 5 bases from V and 2 bases from J, with 9 bases between. The full variable domain, with the rest looked up from reference TRBV7-9 and TRBJ2-5, is DTGVSQNPRHKITKRGQNVTFRCDPISEHNRLYWYRQTLGQGPEFLTYFQNEAQLEKSRLLSDRFSAERPKGSFSTLEIQRTEQGDSAMYLCASSPGTQETQYFGPGTRLLVL.

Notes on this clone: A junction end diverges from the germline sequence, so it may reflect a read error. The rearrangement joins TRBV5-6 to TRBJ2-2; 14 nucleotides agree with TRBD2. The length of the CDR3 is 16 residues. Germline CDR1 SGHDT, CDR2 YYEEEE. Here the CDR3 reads CASTLGLAGVAGELFF. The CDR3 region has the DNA TGTGCCAGCACCTTGGGACTAGCGGGAGTGGCCGGGGAGCTGTTTTTT.

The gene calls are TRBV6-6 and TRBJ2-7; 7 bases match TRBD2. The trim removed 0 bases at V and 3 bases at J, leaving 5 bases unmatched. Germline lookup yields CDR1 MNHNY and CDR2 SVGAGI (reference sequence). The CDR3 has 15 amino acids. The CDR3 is CASSYSRTSFYEQYF. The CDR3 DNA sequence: TGTGCCAGCAGTTACTCCAGGACTAGTTTCTACGAGCAGTACTTC.